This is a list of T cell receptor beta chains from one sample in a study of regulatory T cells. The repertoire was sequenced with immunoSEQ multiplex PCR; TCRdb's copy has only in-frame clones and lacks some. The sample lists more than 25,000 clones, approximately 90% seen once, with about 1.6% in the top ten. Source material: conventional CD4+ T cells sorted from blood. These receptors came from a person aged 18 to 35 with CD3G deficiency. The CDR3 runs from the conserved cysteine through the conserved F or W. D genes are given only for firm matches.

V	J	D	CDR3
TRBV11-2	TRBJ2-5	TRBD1	CASSMTGVLGETQYF
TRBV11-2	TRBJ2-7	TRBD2	CASSPGLAIYEQYF
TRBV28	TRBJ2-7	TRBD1	CASSATGGWGEQYF
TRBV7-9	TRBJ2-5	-	CASSLGVALQETQYF
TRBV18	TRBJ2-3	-	CASSTALVDTQYF
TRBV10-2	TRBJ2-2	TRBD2	CASSEGTSITGELFF
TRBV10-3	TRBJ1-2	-	CAISEFQGRNGYTF
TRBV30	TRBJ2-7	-	CAWSVGGEQYF
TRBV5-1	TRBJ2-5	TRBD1	CASSPGRRQGIETQYF
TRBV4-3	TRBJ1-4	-	CASSQDRRDEEKLFF
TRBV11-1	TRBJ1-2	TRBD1	CASSSLGQIYGYTF
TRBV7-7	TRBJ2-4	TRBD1	CASSLDRVGAKNIQYF
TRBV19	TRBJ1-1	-	CASSMIRGGSEAFF
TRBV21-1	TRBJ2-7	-	CASSPSLTGRYEQYF
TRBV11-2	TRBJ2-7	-	CASSRGQFTSEQYF
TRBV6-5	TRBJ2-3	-	CASSIQGGGTDTQYF
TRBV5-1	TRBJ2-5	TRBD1	CASSTGQGYMETQYF
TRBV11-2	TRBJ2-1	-	CASSFGTLYNEQFF
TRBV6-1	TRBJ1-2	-	CASSEAQGAGGYTF
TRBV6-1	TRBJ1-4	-	CASSQGRGNEKLFF
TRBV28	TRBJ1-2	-	CASTPDKVFYGYTF
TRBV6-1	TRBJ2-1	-	CASSEVAGWGEQFF
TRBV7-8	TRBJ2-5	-	CASSLGRQETQYF
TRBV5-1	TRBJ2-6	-	CASSLGTLGANVLTF
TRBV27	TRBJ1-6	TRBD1	CASQRTTGTGNSPLHF
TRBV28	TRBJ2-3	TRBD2	CASSSLTSGADTQYF
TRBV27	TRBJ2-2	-	CASKEGHSTGELFF
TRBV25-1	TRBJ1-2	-	CASSDRNYGYTF
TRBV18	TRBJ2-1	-	CASSPGTVNNEQFF
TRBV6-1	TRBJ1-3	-	CASSAQLSSGNTIYF
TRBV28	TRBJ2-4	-	CASSLRGKGLGKNIQYF
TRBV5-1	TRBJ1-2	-	CASSSIRDGYTF
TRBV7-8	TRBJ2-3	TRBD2	CASSLGGGRTDTQYF
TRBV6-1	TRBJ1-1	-	CASRGGTEAFF
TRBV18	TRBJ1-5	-	CASSPPGRVVTQHF
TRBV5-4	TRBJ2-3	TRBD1	CASSFGQADTQYF
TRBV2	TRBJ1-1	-	CASSVGGRVTEAFF
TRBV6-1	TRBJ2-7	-	CASRQQLGEQYF
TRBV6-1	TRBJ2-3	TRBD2	CASSGTSGAYTDTQYF
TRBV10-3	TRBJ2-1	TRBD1	CAISDGPFGQGFEQFF
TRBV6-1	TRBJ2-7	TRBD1	CASGQGLIYEQYF
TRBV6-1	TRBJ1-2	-	CASSDITANYGYTF
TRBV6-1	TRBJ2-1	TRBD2	CATFPGLAGGGQFF
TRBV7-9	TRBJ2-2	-	CASSLQDTGELFF
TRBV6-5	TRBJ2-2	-	CASSYGTGELFF
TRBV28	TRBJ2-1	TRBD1	CASSRGTGGSYNEQFF
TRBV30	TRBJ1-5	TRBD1	CAWNHDRVNQPQHF
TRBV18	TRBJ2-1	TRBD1	CASSPGQGRNEQFF
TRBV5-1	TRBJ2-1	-	CASSLVGGIGNEQFF
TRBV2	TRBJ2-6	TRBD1	CASRGQGRPGANVLTF
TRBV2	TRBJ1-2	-	CASSENRPYGYTF
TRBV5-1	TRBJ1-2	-	CASSPEVGANYGYTF
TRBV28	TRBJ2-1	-	CASSQPGRIRPSSYNEQFF
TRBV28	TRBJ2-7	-	CASRSVGGNYEQYF
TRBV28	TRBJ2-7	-	CASSPFLADSYEQYF